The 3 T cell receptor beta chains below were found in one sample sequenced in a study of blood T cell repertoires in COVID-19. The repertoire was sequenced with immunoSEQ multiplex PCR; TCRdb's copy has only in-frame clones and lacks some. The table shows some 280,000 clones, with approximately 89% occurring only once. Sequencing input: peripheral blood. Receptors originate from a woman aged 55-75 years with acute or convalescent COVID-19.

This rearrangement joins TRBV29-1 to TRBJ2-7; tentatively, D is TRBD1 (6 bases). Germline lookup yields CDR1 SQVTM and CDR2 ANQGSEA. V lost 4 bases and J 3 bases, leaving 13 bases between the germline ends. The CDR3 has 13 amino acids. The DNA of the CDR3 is TGCAGCGTTGTGGGTGCAGGGGACTACGAGCAGTACTTC. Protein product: CSVVGAGDYEQYF.

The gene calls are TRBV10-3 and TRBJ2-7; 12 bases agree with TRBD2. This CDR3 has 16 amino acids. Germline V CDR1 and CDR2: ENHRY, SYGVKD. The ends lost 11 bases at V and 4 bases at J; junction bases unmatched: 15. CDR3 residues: CASRASGGAFGYEQYF. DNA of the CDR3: TGTGCCTCCCGAGCTAGCGGGGGGGCGTTCGGGTACGAGCAGTACTTC.

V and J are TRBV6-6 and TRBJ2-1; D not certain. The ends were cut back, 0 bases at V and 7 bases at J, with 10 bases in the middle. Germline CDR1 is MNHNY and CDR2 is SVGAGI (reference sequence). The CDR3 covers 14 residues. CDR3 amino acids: CASSYSILKNEQFF. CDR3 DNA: TGTGCCAGCAGTTACTCTATCCTAAAGAATGAGCAGTTCTTC.